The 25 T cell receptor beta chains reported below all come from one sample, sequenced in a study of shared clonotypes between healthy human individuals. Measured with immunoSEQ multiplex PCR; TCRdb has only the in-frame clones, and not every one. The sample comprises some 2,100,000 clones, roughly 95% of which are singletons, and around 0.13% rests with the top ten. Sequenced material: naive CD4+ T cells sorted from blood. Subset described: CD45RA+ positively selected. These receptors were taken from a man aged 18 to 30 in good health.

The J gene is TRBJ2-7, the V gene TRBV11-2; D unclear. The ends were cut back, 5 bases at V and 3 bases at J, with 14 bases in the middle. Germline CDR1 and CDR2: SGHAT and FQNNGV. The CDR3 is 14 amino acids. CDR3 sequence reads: CASSENRALYEQYF. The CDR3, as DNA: TGTGCCAGCAGCGAGAACCGGGCCCTCTACGAGCAGTACTTC.

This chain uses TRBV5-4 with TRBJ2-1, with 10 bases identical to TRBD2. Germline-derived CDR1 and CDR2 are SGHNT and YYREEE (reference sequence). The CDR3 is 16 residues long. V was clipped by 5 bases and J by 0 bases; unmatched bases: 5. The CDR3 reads CASRDSGRYSYNEQFF. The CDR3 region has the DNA TGTGCCAGCAGGGATAGCGGGAGGTACTCCTACAATGAGCAGTTCTTC.

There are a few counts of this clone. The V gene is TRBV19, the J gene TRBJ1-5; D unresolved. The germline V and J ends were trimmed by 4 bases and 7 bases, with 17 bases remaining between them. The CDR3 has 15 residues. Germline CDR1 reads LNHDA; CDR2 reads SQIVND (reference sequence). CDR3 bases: TGTGCCAGTAGTACCGCCCGGGAGTTAGAGCAGCCCCAGCATTTT. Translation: CASSTARELEQPQHF.

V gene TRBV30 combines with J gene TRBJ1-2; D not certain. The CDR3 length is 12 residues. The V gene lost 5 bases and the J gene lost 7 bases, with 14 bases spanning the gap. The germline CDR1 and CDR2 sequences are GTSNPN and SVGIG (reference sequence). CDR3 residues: CAWFLRARGYTF. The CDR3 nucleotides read TGTGCCTGGTTCCTAAGAGCCCGTGGCTACACCTTC. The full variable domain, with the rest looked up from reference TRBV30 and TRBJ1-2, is SQTIHQWPATLVQPVGSPLSLECTVEGTSNPNLYWYRQAAGRGLQLLFYSVGIGQISSEVPQNLSASRPQDRQFILSSKKLLLSDSGFYLCAWFLRARGYTFGSGTRLTVV.

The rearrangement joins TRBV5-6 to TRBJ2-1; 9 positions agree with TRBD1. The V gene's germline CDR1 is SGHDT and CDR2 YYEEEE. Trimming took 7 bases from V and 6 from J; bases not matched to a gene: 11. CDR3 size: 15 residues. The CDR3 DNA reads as TGTGCCAGCGCATACACGGGACAGGGCACCAATGAGCAGTTCTTC. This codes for CASAYTGQGTNEQFF.

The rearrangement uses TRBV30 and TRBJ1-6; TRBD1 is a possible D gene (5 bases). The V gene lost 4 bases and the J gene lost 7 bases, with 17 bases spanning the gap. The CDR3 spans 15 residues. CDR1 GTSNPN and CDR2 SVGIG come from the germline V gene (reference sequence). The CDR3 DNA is TGTGCCTGGACCTTCGCCGGGACGGTCAATTCACCCCTCCACTTT. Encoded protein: CAWTFAGTVNSPLHF.

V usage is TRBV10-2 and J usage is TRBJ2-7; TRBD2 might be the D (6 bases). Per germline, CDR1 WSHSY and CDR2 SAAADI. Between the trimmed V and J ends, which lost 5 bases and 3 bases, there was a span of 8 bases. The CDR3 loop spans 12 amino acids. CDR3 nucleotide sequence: TGCGCCAGCAGTCGGGGGAGCTACGAGCAGTACTTC. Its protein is CASSRGSYEQYF.

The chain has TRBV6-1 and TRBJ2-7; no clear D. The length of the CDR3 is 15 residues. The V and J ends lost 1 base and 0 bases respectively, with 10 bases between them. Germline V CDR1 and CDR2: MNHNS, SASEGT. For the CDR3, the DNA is TGTGCCAGCAGTGAAGACCCCGTGAGCTCCTACGAGCAGTACTTC. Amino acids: CASSEDPVSSYEQYF.

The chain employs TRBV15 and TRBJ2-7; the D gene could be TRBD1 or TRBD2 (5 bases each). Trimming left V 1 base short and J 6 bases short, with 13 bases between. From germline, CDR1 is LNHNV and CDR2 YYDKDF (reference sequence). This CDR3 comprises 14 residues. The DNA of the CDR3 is TGTGCCACCAGCAGAGCCAGGGACCGCAGCGAGCAGTACTTC. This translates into CATSRARDRSEQYF. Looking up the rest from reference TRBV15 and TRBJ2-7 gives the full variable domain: DAMVIQNPRYQVTQFGKPVTLSCSQTLNHNVMYWYQQKSSQAPKLLFHYYDKDFNNEADTPDNFQSRRPNTSFCFLDIRSPGLGDTAMYLCATSRARDRSEQYFGPGTRLTVT.

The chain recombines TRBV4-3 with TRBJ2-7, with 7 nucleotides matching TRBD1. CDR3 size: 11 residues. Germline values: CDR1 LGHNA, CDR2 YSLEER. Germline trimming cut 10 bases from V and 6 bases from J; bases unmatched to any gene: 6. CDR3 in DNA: TGCGCCATACTAAGGGGGCCCGAGCAGTACTTC. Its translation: CAILRGPEQYF.

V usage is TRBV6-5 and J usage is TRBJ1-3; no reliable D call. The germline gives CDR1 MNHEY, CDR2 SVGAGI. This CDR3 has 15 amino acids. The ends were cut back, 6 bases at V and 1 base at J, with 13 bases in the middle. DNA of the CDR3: TGTGCCAGCAGCAGATCACGGGCATCTGGAAACACCATATATTTT. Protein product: CASSRSRASGNTIYF.

The CDR3 sequence: CASSPTLAGAGEQYF. The CDR3 bases are TGCGCCAGCAGCCCCACCCTAGCGGGAGCAGGCGAGCAGTACTTC. V and J are TRBV5-1 and TRBJ2-7; 10 bases agree with TRBD2. The V gene end was trimmed by 4 bases and the J gene end by 6 bases; junction bases not matched to a gene: 10. The CDR3 totals 15 residues. The germline V gene has CDR1 SGHRS and CDR2 YFSETQ. Variable domain in full (rest from reference TRBV5-1 and TRBJ2-7): KAGVTQTPRYLIKTRGQQVTLSCSPISGHRSVSWYQQTPGQGLQFLFEYFSETQRNKGNFPGRFSGRQFSNSRSEMNVSTLELGDSALYLCASSPTLAGAGEQYFGPGTRLTVT.

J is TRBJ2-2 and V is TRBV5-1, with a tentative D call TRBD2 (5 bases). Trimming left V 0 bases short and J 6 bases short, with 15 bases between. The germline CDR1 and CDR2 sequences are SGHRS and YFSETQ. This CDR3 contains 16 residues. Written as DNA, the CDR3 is TGCGCCAGCAGCTTGGCCCGGGGTGGTGCACCCGGGGAGCTGTTTTTT. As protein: CASSLARGGAPGELFF.

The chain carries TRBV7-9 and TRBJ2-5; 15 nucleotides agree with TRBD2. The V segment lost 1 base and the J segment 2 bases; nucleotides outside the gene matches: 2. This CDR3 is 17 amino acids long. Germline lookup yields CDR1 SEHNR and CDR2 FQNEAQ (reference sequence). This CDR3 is CASSLGTSGRGQETQYF. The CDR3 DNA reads TGTGCCAGCAGCTTAGGGACTAGCGGGAGGGGGCAAGAGACCCAGTACTTC.

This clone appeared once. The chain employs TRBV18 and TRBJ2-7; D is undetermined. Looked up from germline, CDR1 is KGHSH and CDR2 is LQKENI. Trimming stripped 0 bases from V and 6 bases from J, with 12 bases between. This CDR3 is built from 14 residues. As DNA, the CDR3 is TGTGCCAGCTCACCACCCGCCACCCCCCGCGAGCAGTACTTC. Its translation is CASSPPATPREQYF.

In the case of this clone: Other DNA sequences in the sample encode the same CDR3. The CDR3 region is CASSVDRNTIYF. CDR3 DNA: TGTGCCAGCAGCGTAGACAGAAACACCATATATTTT. The rearrangement joins TRBV9 to TRBJ1-3; unclear D gene. Germline V gene data show CDR1 as SGDLS and CDR2 as YYNGEE. V was clipped by 0 bases and J by 5 bases, with 3 bases between them. The CDR3 contains 12 residues.

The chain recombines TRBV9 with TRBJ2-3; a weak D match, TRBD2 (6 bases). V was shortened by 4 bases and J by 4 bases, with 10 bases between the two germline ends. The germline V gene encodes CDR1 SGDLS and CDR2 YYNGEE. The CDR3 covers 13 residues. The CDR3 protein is CASSSGTADTQYF. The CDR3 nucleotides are TGTGCCAGCAGCTCAGGGACTGCAGATACGCAGTATTTT.

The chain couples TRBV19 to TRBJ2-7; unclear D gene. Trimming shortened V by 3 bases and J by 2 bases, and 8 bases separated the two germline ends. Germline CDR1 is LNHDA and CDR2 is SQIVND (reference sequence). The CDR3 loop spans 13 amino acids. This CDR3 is CASSIGYAYEQYF. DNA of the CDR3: TGTGCCAGTAGTATCGGGTATGCCTACGAGCAGTACTTC.

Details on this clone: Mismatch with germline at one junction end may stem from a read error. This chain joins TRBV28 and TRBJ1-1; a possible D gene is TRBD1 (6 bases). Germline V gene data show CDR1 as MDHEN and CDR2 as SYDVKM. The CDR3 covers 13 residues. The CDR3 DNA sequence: TGTGCCACCAGTCGGGGGCTTAGCACTGAAGCTTTCTTT. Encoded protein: CATSRGLSTEAFF.

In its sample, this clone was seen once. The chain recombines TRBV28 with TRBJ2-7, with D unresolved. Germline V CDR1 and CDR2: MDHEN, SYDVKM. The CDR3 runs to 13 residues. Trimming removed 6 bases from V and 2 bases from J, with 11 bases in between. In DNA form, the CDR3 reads TGTGCCAGCAGACAGTTAATTCCCTACGAGCAGTACTTC. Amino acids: CASRQLIPYEQYF.

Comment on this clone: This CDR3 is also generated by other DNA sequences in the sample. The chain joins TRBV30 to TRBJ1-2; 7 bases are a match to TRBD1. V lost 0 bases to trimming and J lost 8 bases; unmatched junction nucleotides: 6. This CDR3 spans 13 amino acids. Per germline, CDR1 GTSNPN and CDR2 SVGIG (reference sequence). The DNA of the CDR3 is TGTGCCTGGAGTGTACAGACAGGGTACGGCTACACCTTC. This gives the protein CAWSVQTGYGYTF.

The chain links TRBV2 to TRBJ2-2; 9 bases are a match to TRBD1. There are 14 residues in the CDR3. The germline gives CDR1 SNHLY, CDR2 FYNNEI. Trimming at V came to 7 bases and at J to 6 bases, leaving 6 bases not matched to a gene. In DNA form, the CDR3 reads TGTGCCAGCATGGGACAGGGTCTTGCCGGGGAGCTGTTTTTT. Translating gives CASMGQGLAGELFF.

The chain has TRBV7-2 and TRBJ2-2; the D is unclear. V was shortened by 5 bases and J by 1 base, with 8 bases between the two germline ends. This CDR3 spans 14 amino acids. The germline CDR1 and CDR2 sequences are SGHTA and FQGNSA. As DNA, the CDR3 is TGTGCCAGCAGCACCTACAAGAACACCGGGGAGCTGTTTTTT. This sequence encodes CASSTYKNTGELFF.

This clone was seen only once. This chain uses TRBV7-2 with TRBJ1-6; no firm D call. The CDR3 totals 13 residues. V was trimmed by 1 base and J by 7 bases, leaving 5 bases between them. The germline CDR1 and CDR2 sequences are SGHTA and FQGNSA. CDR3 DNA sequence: TGTGCCAGCAGCTTAGTCGTGAATTCACCCCTCCACTTT. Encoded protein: CASSLVVNSPLHF.

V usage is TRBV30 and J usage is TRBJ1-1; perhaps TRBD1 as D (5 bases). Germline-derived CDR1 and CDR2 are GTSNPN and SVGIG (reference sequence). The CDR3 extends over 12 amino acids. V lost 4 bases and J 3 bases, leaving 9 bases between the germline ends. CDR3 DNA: TGTGCCTGGACGCTGGGGCACACTGAAGCTTTCTTT. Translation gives CAWTLGHTEAFF.